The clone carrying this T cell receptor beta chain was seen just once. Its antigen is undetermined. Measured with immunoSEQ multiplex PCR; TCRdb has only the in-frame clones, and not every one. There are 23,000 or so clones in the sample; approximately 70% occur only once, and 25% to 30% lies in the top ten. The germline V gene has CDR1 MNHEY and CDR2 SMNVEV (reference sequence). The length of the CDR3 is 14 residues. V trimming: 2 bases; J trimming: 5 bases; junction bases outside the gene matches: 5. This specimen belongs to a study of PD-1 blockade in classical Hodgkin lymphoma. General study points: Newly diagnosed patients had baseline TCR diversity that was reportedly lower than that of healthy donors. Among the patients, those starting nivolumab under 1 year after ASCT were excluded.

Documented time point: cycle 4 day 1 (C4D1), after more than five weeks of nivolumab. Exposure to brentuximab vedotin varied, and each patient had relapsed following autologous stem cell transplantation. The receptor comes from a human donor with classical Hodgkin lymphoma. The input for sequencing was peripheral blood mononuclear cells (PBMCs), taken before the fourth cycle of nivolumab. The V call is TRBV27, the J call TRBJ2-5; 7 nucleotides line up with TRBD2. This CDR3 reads CASSLGRGSETQYF. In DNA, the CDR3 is TGTGCCAGCAGTTTAGGGCGGGGGTCGGAGACCCAGTACTTC.